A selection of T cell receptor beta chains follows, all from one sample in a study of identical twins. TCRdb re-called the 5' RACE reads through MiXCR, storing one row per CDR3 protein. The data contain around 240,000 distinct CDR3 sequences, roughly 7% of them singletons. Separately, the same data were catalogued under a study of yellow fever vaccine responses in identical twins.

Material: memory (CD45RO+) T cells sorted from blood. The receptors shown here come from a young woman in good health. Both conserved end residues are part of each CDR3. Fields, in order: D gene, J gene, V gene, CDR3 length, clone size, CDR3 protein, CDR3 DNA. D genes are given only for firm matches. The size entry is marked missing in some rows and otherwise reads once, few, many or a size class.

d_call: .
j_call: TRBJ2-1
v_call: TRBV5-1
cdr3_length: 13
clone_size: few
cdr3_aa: CADSDGSRDEQFF
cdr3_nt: TGCGCCGACTCGGACGGGAGCAGGGATGAGCAGTTCTTC

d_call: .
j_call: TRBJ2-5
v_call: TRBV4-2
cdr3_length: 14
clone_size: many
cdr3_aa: CASSQEGASKTQYF
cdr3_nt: TGTGCCAGCAGCCAAGAAGGGGCGAGTAAGACCCAGTACTTC

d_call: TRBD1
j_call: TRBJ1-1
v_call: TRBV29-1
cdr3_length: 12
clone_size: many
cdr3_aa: CSAGDRGMFAFF
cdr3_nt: TGCAGCGCTGGGGACAGGGGAATGTTTGCTTTCTTT

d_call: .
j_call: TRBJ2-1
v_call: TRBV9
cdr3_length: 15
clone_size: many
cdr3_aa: CASSSVAASYNEQFF
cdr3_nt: TGTGCCAGCAGCTCCGTAGCGGCCTCCTACAATGAGCAGTTCTTC

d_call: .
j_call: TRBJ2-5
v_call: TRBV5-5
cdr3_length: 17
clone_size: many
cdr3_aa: CASSLDVGSTGQETQYF
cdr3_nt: TGTGCCAGCAGCTTGGACGTGGGATCGACAGGCCAAGAGACCCAGTACTTC

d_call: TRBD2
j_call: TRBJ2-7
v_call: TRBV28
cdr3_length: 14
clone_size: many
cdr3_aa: CASSGKGLAYEQYF
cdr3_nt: TGTGCCAGCAGTGGGAAAGGACTAGCCTACGAGCAGTACTTC

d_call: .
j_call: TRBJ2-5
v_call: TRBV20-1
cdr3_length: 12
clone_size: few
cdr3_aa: CSAPRGKETQYF
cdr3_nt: TGCAGTGCTCCCCGCGGGAAAGAGACCCAGTACTTC

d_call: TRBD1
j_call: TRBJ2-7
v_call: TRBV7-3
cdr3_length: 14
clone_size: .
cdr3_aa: CASSPGTGDYEQYF
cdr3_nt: TGTGCCAGCAGCCCAGGGACAGGGGACTACGAGCAGTACTTC

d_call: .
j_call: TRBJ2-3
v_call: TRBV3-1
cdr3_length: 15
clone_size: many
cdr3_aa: CASSQPTRRGDTQYF
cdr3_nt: TGTGCCAGCAGCCAACCGACCCGACGGGGAGATACGCAGTATTTT

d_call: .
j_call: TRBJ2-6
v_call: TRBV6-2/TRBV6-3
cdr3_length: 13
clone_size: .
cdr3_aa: CASTPSGANVLTF
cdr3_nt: TGTGCCAGCACACCCTCTGGGGCCAACGTCCTGACTTTC

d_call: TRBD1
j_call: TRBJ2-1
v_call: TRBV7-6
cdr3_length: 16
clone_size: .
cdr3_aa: CASSLGTGIPKGEQFF
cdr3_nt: TGTGCCAGCAGCCTCGGGACAGGGATCCCCAAGGGTGAGCAGTTCTTC

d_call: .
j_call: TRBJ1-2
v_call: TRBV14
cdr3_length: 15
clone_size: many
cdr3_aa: CASSNRLQGNYGYTF
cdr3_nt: TGTGCCAGCAGCAACCGCCTTCAGGGGAACTATGGCTACACCTTC

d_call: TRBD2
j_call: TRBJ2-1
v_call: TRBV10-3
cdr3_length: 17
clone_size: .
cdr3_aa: CATRPGLAGGKYNEQFF
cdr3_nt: TGTGCCACCAGACCAGGACTAGCGGGGGGAAAGTACAATGAGCAGTTCTTC

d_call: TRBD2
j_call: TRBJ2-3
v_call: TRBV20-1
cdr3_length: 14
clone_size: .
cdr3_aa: CRMGGTSGTDTQYF
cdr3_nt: TGCAGGATGGGTGGGACTAGCGGCACAGATACGCAGTATTTT

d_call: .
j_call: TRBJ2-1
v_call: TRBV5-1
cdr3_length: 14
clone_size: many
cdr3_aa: CASSLEGSNDEQFF
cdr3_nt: TGCGCCAGCAGCTTGGAGGGATCGAACGATGAGCAGTTCTTC

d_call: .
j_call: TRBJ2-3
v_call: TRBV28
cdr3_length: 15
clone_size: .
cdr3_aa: CASSLAPTSTDTQYF
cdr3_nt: TGTGCCAGCAGTTTGGCTCCAACTAGCACAGATACGCAGTATTTT

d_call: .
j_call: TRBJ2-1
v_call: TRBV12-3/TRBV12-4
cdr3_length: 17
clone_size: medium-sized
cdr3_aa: CASRQYRLDGVYNEQFF
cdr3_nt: TGTGCCAGCAGACAATACCGACTAGATGGGGTTTACAATGAGCAGTTCTTC

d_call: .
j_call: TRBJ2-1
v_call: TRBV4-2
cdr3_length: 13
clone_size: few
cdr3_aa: CASSQDGGGEQFF
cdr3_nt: TGTGCCAGCAGCCAAGATGGAGGAGGTGAGCAGTTCTTC

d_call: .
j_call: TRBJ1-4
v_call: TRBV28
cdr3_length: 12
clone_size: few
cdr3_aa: CASSSTKEKLFF
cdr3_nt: TGTGCCAGCAGTTCGACTAAAGAAAAACTGTTTTTT

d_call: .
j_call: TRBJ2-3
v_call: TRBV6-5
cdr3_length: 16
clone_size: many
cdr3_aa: CASSYQPPGETDTQYF
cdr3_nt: TGTGCCAGCAGTTACCAGCCCCCGGGAGAGACAGATACGCAGTATTTT

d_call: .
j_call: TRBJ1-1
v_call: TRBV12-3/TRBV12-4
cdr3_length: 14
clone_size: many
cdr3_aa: CASSMSREPTEAFF
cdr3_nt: TGTGCCAGCAGCATGTCCAGGGAACCCACTGAAGCTTTCTTT

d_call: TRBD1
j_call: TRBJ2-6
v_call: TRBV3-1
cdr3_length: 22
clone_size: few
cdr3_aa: CASSQQQILRTGVALGANVLTF
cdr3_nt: TGTGCCAGCAGCCAACAACAAATTTTAAGGACAGGGGTAGCGCTTGGGGCCAACGTCCTGACTTTC

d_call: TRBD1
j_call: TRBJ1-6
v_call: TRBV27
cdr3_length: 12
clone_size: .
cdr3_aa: CASTGMNSPLHF
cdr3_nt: TGTGCCTCGACAGGGATGAATTCACCCCTCCACTTT

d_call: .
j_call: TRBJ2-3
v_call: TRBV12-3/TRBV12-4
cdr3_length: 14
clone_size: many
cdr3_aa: CASRQGILTDTQYF
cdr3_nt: TGTGCCAGCAGACAGGGTATACTGACAGATACGCAGTATTTT

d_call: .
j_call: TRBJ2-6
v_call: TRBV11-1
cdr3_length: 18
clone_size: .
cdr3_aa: CASSKPTGRRTGANVLTF
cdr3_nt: TGTGCCAGCAGCAAACCGACAGGCCGTCGGACCGGGGCCAACGTCCTGACTTTC

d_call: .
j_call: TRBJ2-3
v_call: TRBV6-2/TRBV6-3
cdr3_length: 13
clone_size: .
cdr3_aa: CASNTGGTDTQYF
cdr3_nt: TGTGCCAGCAACACCGGAGGTACAGATACGCAGTATTTT

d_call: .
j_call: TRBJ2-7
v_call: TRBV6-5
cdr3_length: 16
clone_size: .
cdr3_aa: CASSYWGQGLSYEQYF
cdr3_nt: TGTGCCAGCAGTTACTGGGGGCAGGGGCTATCCTACGAGCAGTACTTC

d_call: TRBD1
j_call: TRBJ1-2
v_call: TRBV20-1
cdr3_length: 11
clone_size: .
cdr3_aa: CSAPTGEGYTF
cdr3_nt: TGCAGTGCTCCGACAGGGGAAGGCTACACCTTC

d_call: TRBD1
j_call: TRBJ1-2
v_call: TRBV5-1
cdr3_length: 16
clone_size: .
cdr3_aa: CASSLEGTGERYGYTF
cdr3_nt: TGCGCCAGCAGCTTGGAGGGGACAGGGGAACGGTATGGCTACACCTTC

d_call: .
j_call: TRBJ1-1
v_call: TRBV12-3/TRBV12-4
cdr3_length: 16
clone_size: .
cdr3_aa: CASSPEDSPKNTEAFF
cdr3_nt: TGTGCCAGCAGCCCGGAAGACAGCCCGAAAAACACTGAAGCTTTCTTT

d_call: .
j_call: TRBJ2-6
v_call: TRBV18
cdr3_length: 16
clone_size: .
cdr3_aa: CASSPNSGSGANVLTF
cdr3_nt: TGTGCCAGCTCACCAAATTCGGGTTCTGGGGCCAACGTCCTGACTTTC

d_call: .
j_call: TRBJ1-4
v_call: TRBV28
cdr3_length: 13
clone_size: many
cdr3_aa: CASSYSGSRALFF
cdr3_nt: TGTGCCAGCAGTTACTCGGGCTCCCGGGCACTGTTTTTT

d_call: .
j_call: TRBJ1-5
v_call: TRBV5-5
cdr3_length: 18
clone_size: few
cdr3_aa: CASSFPGQSLRGNQPQHF
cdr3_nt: TGTGCCAGCAGCTTCCCCGGACAGTCCCTTCGTGGCAATCAGCCCCAGCATTTT

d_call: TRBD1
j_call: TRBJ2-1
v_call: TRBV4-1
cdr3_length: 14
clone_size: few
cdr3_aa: CASSPRGQFNEQFF
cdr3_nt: TGCGCCAGCAGCCCCAGGGGGCAGTTCAATGAGCAGTTCTTC

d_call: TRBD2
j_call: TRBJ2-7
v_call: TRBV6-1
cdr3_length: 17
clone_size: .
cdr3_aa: CASSLGTSGVSSYEQYF
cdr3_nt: TGTGCCAGCAGCCTCGGGACTAGCGGGGTCAGCTCCTACGAGCAGTACTTC

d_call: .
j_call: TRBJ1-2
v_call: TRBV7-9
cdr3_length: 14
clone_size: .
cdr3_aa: CASSLRSGSYGYTF
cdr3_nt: TGTGCCAGCAGCTTACGCTCAGGGTCCTATGGCTACACCTTC

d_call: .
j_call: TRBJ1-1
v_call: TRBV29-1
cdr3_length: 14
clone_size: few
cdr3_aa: CSVAAGGRNTEAFF
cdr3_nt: TGCAGCGTTGCCGCGGGGGGAAGGAACACTGAAGCTTTCTTT

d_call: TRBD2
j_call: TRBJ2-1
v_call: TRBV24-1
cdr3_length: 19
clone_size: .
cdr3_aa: CATSGTGTSGPSSYNEQFF
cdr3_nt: TGTGCCACCAGTGGGACGGGGACTAGCGGCCCCAGCTCCTACAATGAGCAGTTCTTC